The rows below give T cell receptor beta chains drawn from one sample of a study of cytomegalovirus exposure and HLA in healthy donors. Profiled with immunoSEQ multiplex PCR; TCRdb holds only in-frame clones, not every one. The sample consists of about 130,000 clones, about 80% of them appearing once. The sequenced sample consisted of PBMCs. These receptors all come from a human donor in good health. The CDR3 runs from the conserved cysteine through the conserved F or W. The D gene is left open where the match is weak. Part of the rows lack a size; the others show once, few, many or a class for expanded clones.

J	V	D	length	size	CDR3	DNA
TRBJ2-7	TRBV5-4	TRBD2	14	-	CASRTSGGDYEQYF	TGTGCCAGCAGAACCAGCGGGGGGGACTACGAGCAGTACTTC
TRBJ2-7	TRBV5-6	-	12	few	CASSLPGTSPYF	TGTGCCAGCAGCTTGCCCGGGACAAGCCCGTACTTC
TRBJ1-5	TRBV6-5	TRBD1	14	-	CASSAGGSGQPQHF	TGTGCCAGCAGTGCAGGGGGAAGTGGACAGCCCCAGCATTTT
TRBJ1-2	TRBV10-3	-	14	-	CAISESTGYYGYTF	TGTGCCATCAGTGAGTCTACAGGGTACTATGGCTACACCTTC
TRBJ1-2	TRBV9	TRBD1	12	-	CASSPDRFGYTF	TGTGCCAGCAGCCCGGACAGGTTTGGGTACACCTTC
TRBJ2-7	TRBV6-5	TRBD1	15	-	CASSYSTGASYEQYF	TGTGCCAGCAGTTACTCCACAGGGGCCTCCTACGAGCAGTACTTC
TRBJ2-7	TRBV2	TRBD2	14	-	CASSEGTSGGEQYF	TGTGCCAGCAGTGAAGGGACTAGCGGGGGAGAGCAGTACTTC
TRBJ2-5	TRBV4-2	TRBD2	18	-	CASSQEGKAGIRGETQYF	TGTGCCAGCAGCCAAGAGGGTAAAGCGGGGATTCGTGGAGAGACCCAGTACTTC
TRBJ1-1	TRBV2	-	13	-	CASLGQRNTEAFF	TGTGCCAGCCTCGGACAGAGAAACACTGAAGCTTTCTTT
TRBJ2-5	TRBV29-1	TRBD1	13	once	CSVRDSPQETQYF	TGCAGCGTTAGGGACAGCCCCCAAGAGACCCAGTACTTC
TRBJ2-1	TRBV7-2	-	17	-	CASSLRLFGDGYNEQFF	TGTGCCAGCAGCTTACGACTGTTCGGCGACGGATACAATGAGCAGTTCTTC
TRBJ2-7	TRBV4-2	-	16	-	CASSQVTHRVPYEQYF	TGTGCCAGCAGCCAAGTCACCCACAGGGTCCCCTACGAGCAGTACTTC
TRBJ2-1	TRBV20-1	-	10	-	CSASGVGAIF	TGCAGTGCTTCAGGGGTGGGCGCGATCTTC
TRBJ2-5	TRBV7-2	-	16	-	CASSLRTGGFGETQYF	TGTGCCAGCAGCTTAAGAACAGGCGGTTTCGGTGAGACCCAGTACTTC
TRBJ1-4	TRBV19	-	14	-	CASSMHRDNEKLFF	TGTGCCAGTAGTATGCACAGGGATAATGAAAAACTGTTTTTT
TRBJ1-5	TRBV19	TRBD1	17	-	CASSMGTGGRVNQPQHF	TGTGCCAGTAGTATGGGGACAGGGGGGAGGGTCAATCAGCCCCAGCATTTT
TRBJ1-5	TRBV19	-	17	-	CASSTRQREGGNQPQHF	TGTGCCAGTAGTACAAGACAGCGGGAAGGCGGCAATCAGCCCCAGCATTTT
TRBJ1-4	TRBV25-1	TRBD1	18	-	CASSDLRGQGATNEKLFF	TGTGCCAGCAGTGACCTCCGTGGACAGGGAGCAACTAATGAAAAACTGTTTTTT
TRBJ1-5	TRBV19	-	17	-	CASSTGVRGYSNQPQHF	TGTGCCAGTAGTACGGGGGTCCGGGGATATAGCAATCAGCCCCAGCATTTT